The 29 T cell receptor beta chains listed next were all sequenced from one sample in a study of shared T cell receptors in the human thymus. The assay was immunoSEQ multiplex PCR, and TCRdb's table has in-frame clones only and misses some. The top ten hold roughly 0.013% of the sample, which has approximately 580,000 clones, about four fifths seen once. The sample was also linked to a second study, of human thymus T cells.

Specimen: thymocytes. The receptors stem from a boy less than two years old with a congenital heart defect.

This chain connects TRBV19 to TRBJ2-7; possibly TRBD2 for D (6 bases). Per germline, CDR1 LNHDA and CDR2 SQIVND (reference sequence). There are 15 residues in the CDR3. Trimming cost V 5 bases and J 0 bases, with 14 bases left between them. The DNA for the CDR3 is TGTGCCAGTAGTTGGGGGGTAGCGGACTCCTACGAGCAGTACTTC. Translation gives CASSWGVADSYEQYF. Looking up the rest from reference TRBV19 and TRBJ2-7 gives the full variable domain: DGGITQSPKYLFRKEGQNVTLSCEQNLNHDAMYWYRQDPGQGLRLIYYSQIVNDFQKGDIAEGYSVSREKKESFPLTVTSAQKNPTAFYLCASSWGVADSYEQYFGPGTRLTVT.

The chain uses TRBV2 and TRBJ2-4; the D is unclear. CDR3 size: 18 residues. V lost 4 bases, J lost 0 bases, and 19 bases lay in between. Germline CDR1 and CDR2: SNHLY and FYNNEI. This CDR3 is CASSGSAGQILAKNIQYF. In nucleotides, the CDR3 is TGTGCCAGCAGTGGATCGGCAGGCCAGATTCTAGCCAAAAACATTCAGTACTTC.

V usage is TRBV29-1 and J usage is TRBJ2-1; D possibly corresponds to TRBD2 (5 bases). Germline V lookup: CDR1 SQVTM, CDR2 ANQGSEA. The CDR3 spans 15 residues. Trimming left V 0 bases short and J 8 bases short, with 17 bases between. CDR3 in amino acids: CSVEDRVRGRDEQFF. In DNA, the CDR3 is TGCAGCGTTGAAGATCGGGTTCGAGGGCGCGATGAGCAGTTCTTC.

The V gene is TRBV4-2, the J gene TRBJ2-3; 8 bases are a match to TRBD2. V lost 0 bases to trimming and J lost 3 bases; unmatched junction nucleotides: 8. This CDR3 is 17 amino acids long. Germline V gene sequence: CDR1 LGHNA, CDR2 YNFKEQ. CDR3 sequence (DNA): TGTGCCAGCAGCCAAGAGGTACCGGGAGGGCCAACAGATACGCAGTATTTT. Its protein is CASSQEVPGGPTDTQYF.

This chain connects TRBV14 to TRBJ1-1; weak D call: TRBD1 (6 bases). CDR1 and CDR2 from the germline V gene are SGHDN and FVKESK. Trimming cost V 4 bases and J 4 bases, with 10 bases left between them. The CDR3 sequence is 13 residues long. CDR3 sequence reads: CASSLGGATEAFF. The CDR3 bases are TGTGCCAGCAGCCTTGGGGGGGCCACTGAAGCTTTCTTT.

This chain uses TRBV25-1 with TRBJ1-1, with D unresolved. The V gene's germline CDR1 is MGHDK and CDR2 SYGVNS. V was shortened by 2 bases and J by 0 bases, with 13 bases between the two germline ends. This CDR3 has 16 amino acids. The CDR3 protein is CASSERGRHMNTEAFF. The CDR3 nucleotides are TGTGCCAGCAGTGAACGGGGAAGGCACATGAACACTGAAGCTTTCTTT.

The chain carries TRBV5-1 and TRBJ2-7, with D perhaps matching TRBD2 (6 bases). CDR1 is SGHRS and CDR2 is YFSETQ in the germline V gene. Deletions cut 4 bases from V and 2 bases from J, with 16 bases between. The length of the CDR3 is 15 residues. The CDR3: CASSHWGEHTYEQYF. The CDR3 DNA is TGCGCCAGCAGCCATTGGGGGGAGCACACCTACGAGCAGTACTTC. Looking up the rest from reference TRBV5-1 and TRBJ2-7 gives the full variable domain: KAGVTQTPRYLIKTRGQQVTLSCSPISGHRSVSWYQQTPGQGLQFLFEYFSETQRNKGNFPGRFSGRQFSNSRSEMNVSTLELGDSALYLCASSHWGEHTYEQYFGPGTRLTVT.

The CDR3 coding sequence is TGTGCCAGCAGTGAACGGACTAGCGCCTACAATGAGCAGTTCTTC. It codes for CASSERTSAYNEQFF. V usage is TRBV6-1 and J usage is TRBJ2-1; 9 bases align to TRBD2. The CDR3 spans 15 residues. Per the germline V gene, CDR1 is MNHNS and CDR2 is SASEGT. Trimming removed 2 bases from V and 2 bases from J; junction bases left unmatched: 1.

Only a few counts were recorded for this clone. The gene calls are TRBV11-2 and TRBJ2-5; 10 bases line up with TRBD1. The CDR3 is 16 amino acids. V dropped 4 bases and J dropped 4; count of bases not matched to a gene: 9. Germline assignment: CDR1 SGHAT and CDR2 FQNNGV. CDR3 bases: TGTGCCAGCAGCTGGGGGACAGGGGCGAGGCGAGAGACCCAGTACTTC. Its protein product is CASSWGTGARRETQYF.

The chain employs TRBV28 and TRBJ2-7; 9 bases line up with TRBD1. The CDR3 runs 20 residues. The J segment lost 2 bases and the V segment lost 4 bases, leaving 21 bases of the junction unmatched. From germline, CDR1 is MDHEN and CDR2 SYDVKM. The DNA of the CDR3 is TGTGCCAGCAGTTATCCCACGGGACAGGGTTCGGTAAAAAAAGCCTACGAGCAGTACTTC. This codes for CASSYPTGQGSVKKAYEQYF.

The CDR3 nucleotides are TGTGCCAGCAGCTTTCCCGGGACAGATCAGCCCCAGCATTTT. Protein: CASSFPGTDQPQHF. The V gene is TRBV7-2, the J gene TRBJ1-5; 7 bases align to TRBD1. Per germline, CDR1 SGHTA and CDR2 FQGNSA. CDR3 length: 14 amino acids. With 3 bases clipped from V and 5 bases from J, the junction kept 4 bases outside the gene matches. Drawing the rest from reference TRBV7-2 and TRBJ1-5, the complete variable domain is GAGVSQSPSNKVTEKGKDVELRCDPISGHTALYWYRQSLGQGLEFLIYFQGNSAPDKSGLPSDRFSAERTGGSVSTLTIQRTQQEDSAVYLCASSFPGTDQPQHFGDGTRLSIL.

The genes are TRBV6-1 and TRBJ2-7; 7 bases align to TRBD1. J lost 0 bases, V lost 1 base, and 9 bases had no gene match. Germline V gene data show CDR1 as MNHNS and CDR2 as SASEGT. This CDR3 region has 17 residues. The CDR3 is CASSEEGRDSSSYEQYF. The CDR3 DNA follows: TGTGCCAGCAGTGAAGAAGGCCGGGACAGTAGCTCCTACGAGCAGTACTTC.

The table lists this clone with a count of one. The chain joins TRBV9 to TRBJ2-1; TRBD1 aligns across 7 bases. Germline V gives CDR1 SGDLS, CDR2 YYNGEE. Trimming removed 1 base from V and 7 bases from J; junction bases left unmatched: 14. The CDR3 has 17 amino acids. The CDR3 reads CASSVHWTGGDWNEQFF. The CDR3 DNA follows: TGTGCCAGCAGCGTACACTGGACAGGCGGCGATTGGAATGAGCAGTTCTTC.

This sequence joins TRBV6-5 and TRBJ2-4; D unresolved. V was shortened by 8 bases and J by 0 bases, with 14 bases between the two germline ends. CDR1 is MNHEY, CDR2 SVGAGI, per germline. This CDR3 contains 15 residues. The CDR3 protein is CASLTRSVAKNIQYF. CDR3 sequence (DNA): TGTGCCAGCCTAACCCGAAGCGTAGCCAAAAACATTCAGTACTTC.

The chain employs TRBV10-2 and TRBJ2-6, with a weak D call TRBD1 (5 bases). Germline lookup yields CDR1 WSHSY and CDR2 SAAADI. This CDR3 comprises 17 residues. V lost 6 bases, J lost 2 bases, and 17 bases lay in between. In DNA, the CDR3 is TGCGCCAGCAGCTTGAGGCGTAAGGGGACTGGGGCCAACGTCCTGACTTTC. It is translated as CASSLRRKGTGANVLTF.

The V gene is TRBV15, the J gene TRBJ1-4; D remains ambiguous. CDR1 is LNHNV and CDR2 is YYDKDF in the germline V gene (reference sequence). Trimming took off 0 bases at V and 0 bases at J, with 5 bases between the two ends. CDR3 size: 15 residues. In DNA, the CDR3 is TGTGCCACCAGCAGAGATCAGGCAACTAATGAAAAACTGTTTTTT. Its translation: CATSRDQATNEKLFF.

J is TRBJ1-5 and V is TRBV27; the match to TRBD1 covers 7 bases. The ends lost 6 bases at V and 2 bases at J; junction bases unmatched: 16. The CDR3 is made up of 18 amino acids. The germline V gene has CDR1 MNHEY and CDR2 SMNVEV (reference sequence). Here the CDR3 DNA reads TGTGCCAGCAGCCGAAACCCGCCCGGGACAGTTGGCAATCAGCCCCAGCATTTT. Translating it yields CASSRNPPGTVGNQPQHF.

The genes are TRBV19 and TRBJ1-5, with 7 bases matching TRBD1. This CDR3 region has 14 residues. V dropped 6 bases and J dropped 2; count of bases not matched to a gene: 4. The V gene's germline CDR1 is LNHDA and CDR2 SQIVND (reference sequence). CDR3 DNA: TGTGCCAGTAGGACAGGGTTGGGCAATCAGCCCCAGCATTTT. Encoded protein: CASRTGLGNQPQHF.

The V call is TRBV5-6, the J call TRBJ2-5, with 11 bases fitting TRBD2. This CDR3 has 18 residues. The germline V gene has CDR1 SGHDT and CDR2 YYEEEE. J gave up 7 bases and V 2 bases, and 16 bases lay outside the gene matches. CDR3 bases: TGTGCCAGCAGCTTTTTAGCGGGAGGGCCGGCCCCCGACGGGACCCAGTACTTC. This gives the protein CASSFLAGGPAPDGTQYF.

The CDR3 spells CASSVRLAGGRNEQFF. The CDR3 DNA sequence: TGCGCCAGCAGCGTTCGACTAGCGGGAGGGCGAAATGAGCAGTTCTTC. This chain joins TRBV4-3 and TRBJ2-1; 14 bases align to TRBD2. Unmatched junction bases numbered 7, after V lost 5 bases and J lost 7 bases. Germline values: CDR1 LGHNA, CDR2 YSLEER. This CDR3 has 16 amino acids.

This clone was detected a few times. The V gene is TRBV4-3, the J gene TRBJ1-1; weak D call: TRBD1 (6 bases). V lost 1 base and J lost 8, with 17 bases in between. Looked up from germline, CDR1 is LGHNA and CDR2 is YSLEER. The CDR3 totals 15 residues. CDR3 protein: CASSQGSEQGEEAFF. The CDR3, as DNA: TGCGCCAGCAGCCAAGGATCGGAACAGGGAGAGGAAGCTTTCTTT.

The chain carries TRBV25-1 and TRBJ1-1, with a weak D call TRBD1 (6 bases). Germline-derived CDR1 and CDR2 are MGHDK and SYGVNS. The CDR3 has 17 amino acids. The V and J ends lost 1 base and 0 bases respectively, with 15 bases between them. CDR3 coding DNA: TGTGCCAGCAGTGAATCCTATTCGGACAGCTTGAACACTGAAGCTTTCTTT. Protein sequence: CASSESYSDSLNTEAFF.

This CDR3 reads CASSGRTSRETQYF. In nucleotides, the CDR3 is TGTGCCAGCAGCGGCAGGACTAGCAGAGAGACCCAGTACTTC. The chain joins TRBV11-3 to TRBJ2-5; 8 nucleotides align to TRBD2. The germline CDR1 and CDR2 sequences are SGHNT and YENEEA. CDR3 length: 14 amino acids. The V segment lost 5 bases and the J segment 4 bases; nucleotides outside the gene matches: 6.

The V and J genes are TRBV5-1 and TRBJ2-1, with 15 bases aligning to TRBD2. The V segment lost 4 bases and the J segment 12 bases; nucleotides outside the gene matches: 17. Germline loops: CDR1 SGHRS, CDR2 YFSETQ. This CDR3 is 18 amino acids long. The CDR3 sequence: CASSRAGERTSGRGPQFF. The CDR3 nucleotides are TGCGCCAGCAGCAGGGCCGGGGAAAGGACTAGCGGGAGGGGACCGCAGTTCTTC.

The chain combines TRBV20-1 with TRBJ1-2, with 9 nucleotides matching TRBD1. V was pared by 3 bases and J by 9 bases, with 2 bases of the junction left unmatched. The CDR3 consists of 11 residues. The germline gives CDR1 DFQATT, CDR2 SNEGSKA (reference sequence). The CDR3 spells CSARTGGSYTF. In nucleotides, the CDR3 is TGCAGTGCTAGGACAGGGGGAAGCTACACCTTC.

This clone was observed a few times. V and J are TRBV14 and TRBJ2-5; 8 positions match TRBD2. Germline V CDR1 and CDR2: SGHDN, FVKESK. The CDR3 loop spans 17 amino acids. Unmatched junction bases numbered 11, after V lost 0 bases and J lost 5 bases. The CDR3 DNA follows: TGTGCCAGCAGCCAAGATAGCAGCGGGAGAAGGCATGAGACCCAGTACTTC. It codes for CASSQDSSGRRHETQYF.

This chain joins TRBV5-4 and TRBJ1-1; D call uncertain. This CDR3 is built from 15 residues. The V gene lost 2 bases and the J gene lost 0 bases, with 11 bases spanning the gap. The V gene's germline CDR1 is SGHNT and CDR2 YYREEE (reference sequence). For the CDR3, the DNA is TGTGCCAGCAGCTTCTACAGACGTATGAACACTGAAGCTTTCTTT. Its translation: CASSFYRRMNTEAFF.

This clone appeared once. The chain links TRBV11-2 to TRBJ1-3; 9 nucleotides agree with TRBD1. CDR1 is SGHAT and CDR2 is FQNNGV in the germline V gene. The CDR3 consists of 16 residues. The V segment lost 7 bases and the J segment 1 base; nucleotides outside the gene matches: 8. The CDR3 nucleotides read TGTGCCAGCAAGCCGGGACAGGGTGATTCTGGAAACACCATATATTTT. Translating gives CASKPGQGDSGNTIYF.

The chain is built from TRBV11-2 and TRBJ2-7; D ambiguous. The CDR3 has 17 residues. Germline CDR1 is SGHAT and CDR2 is FQNNGV. V was shortened by 1 base and J by 6 bases, with 22 bases between the two germline ends. Written as DNA, the CDR3 is TGTGCCAGCAGCTTAGGCGTCCGATTTTCCGTTGAGGCCGAGCAGTACTTC. Translating gives CASSLGVRFSVEAEQYF.